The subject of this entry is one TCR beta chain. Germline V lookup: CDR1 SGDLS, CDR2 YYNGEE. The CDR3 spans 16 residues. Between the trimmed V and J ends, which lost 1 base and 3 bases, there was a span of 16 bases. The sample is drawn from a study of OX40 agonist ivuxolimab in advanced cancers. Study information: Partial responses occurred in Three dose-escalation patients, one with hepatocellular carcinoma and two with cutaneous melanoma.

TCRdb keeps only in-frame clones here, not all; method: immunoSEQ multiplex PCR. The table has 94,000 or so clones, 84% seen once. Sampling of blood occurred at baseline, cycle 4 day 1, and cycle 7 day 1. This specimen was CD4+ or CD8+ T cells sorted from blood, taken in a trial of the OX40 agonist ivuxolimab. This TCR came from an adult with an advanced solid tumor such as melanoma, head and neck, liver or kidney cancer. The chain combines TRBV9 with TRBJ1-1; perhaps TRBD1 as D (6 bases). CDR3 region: CASSVRAGAPDTEAFF. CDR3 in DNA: TGTGCCAGCAGCGTACGGGCAGGGGCCCCTGACACTGAAGCTTTCTTT. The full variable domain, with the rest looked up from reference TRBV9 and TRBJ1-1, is DSGVTQTPKHLITATGQRVTLRCSPRSGDLSVYWYQQSLDQGLQFLIQYYNGEERAKGNILERFSAQQFPDLHSELNLSSLELGDSALYFCASSVRAGAPDTEAFFGQGTRLTVV.